This TCR beta chain was recovered during a study of T cell changes during pregnancy in multiple sclerosis. V lost 7 bases and J lost 5, with 11 bases in between. Germline V gene lookup returns CDR1 LNHDA and CDR2 SQIVND (reference sequence). The CDR3 totals 12 residues. Profiling relied on immunoSEQ multiplex PCR, and the TCRdb table lists in-frame clones only, not all of them. The repertoire has about 83,000 clones, more than 90% of them found once; the top ten carry around 1.1%. The chain carries TRBV19 and TRBJ1-1, with D tentatively TRBD1 (5 bases). This TCR derives from a female donor with multiple sclerosis, enrolled in a pregnancy study. The material was peripheral blood, obtained in the second trimester of pregnancy. For the CDR3, the DNA is TGTGCCAGTAACCCGGGGGGGACTGAAGCTTTCTTT. Its protein is CASNPGGTEAFF.